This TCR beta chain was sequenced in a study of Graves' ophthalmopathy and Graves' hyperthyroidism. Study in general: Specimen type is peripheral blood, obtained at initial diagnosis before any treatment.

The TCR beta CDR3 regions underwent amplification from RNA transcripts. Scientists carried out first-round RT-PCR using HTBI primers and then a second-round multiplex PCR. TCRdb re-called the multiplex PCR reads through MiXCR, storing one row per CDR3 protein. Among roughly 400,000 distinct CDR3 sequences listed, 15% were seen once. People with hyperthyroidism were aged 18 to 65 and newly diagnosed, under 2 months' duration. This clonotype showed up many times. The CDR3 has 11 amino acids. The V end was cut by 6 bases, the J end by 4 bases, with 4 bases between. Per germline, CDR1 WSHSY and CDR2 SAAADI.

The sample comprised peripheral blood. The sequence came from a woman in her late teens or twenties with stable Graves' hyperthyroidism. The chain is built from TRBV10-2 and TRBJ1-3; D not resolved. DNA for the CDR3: TGCGCCAGCAGCAGGGGAAACACCATATATTTT. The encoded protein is CASSRGNTIYF.